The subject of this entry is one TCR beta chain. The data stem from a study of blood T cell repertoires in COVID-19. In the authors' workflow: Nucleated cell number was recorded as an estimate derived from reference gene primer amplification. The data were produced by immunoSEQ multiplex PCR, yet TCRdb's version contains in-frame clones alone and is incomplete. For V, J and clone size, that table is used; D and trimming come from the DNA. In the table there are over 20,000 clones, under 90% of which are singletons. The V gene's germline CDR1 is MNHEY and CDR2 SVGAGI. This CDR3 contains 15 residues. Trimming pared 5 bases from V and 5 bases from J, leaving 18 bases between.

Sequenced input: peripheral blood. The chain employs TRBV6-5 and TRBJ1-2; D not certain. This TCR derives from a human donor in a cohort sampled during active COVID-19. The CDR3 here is CASSLRGELGYGYTF. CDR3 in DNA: TGTGCCAGCAGTCTCCGCGGGGAGTTAGGGTATGGCTACACCTTC.